These 17 T cell receptor beta chains share one sample of origin, sequenced in a study of control samples from healthy donors and cancer patients. Method: immunoSEQ multiplex PCR; TCRdb's copy keeps in-frame clones and lacks some. The data show about 63,000 clones, 85% seen once. Sample: blood. These receptors came from a man aged 35-49 years in good health.

The chain is built from TRBV30 and TRBJ2-3, with TRBD2 as a possible D gene (5 bases). The V end lost 3 bases, the J end lost 4 bases, and 17 bases lay between the germline ends. This CDR3 has 15 amino acids. Germline lookup yields CDR1 GTSNPN and CDR2 SVGIG (reference sequence). The CDR3 here is CAWRLGADWADTQYF. The DNA of the CDR3 is TGTGCCTGGAGGCTTGGAGCGGATTGGGCAGATACGCAGTATTTT.

The chain has TRBV9 and TRBJ2-5; D is unclear. The CDR3 covers 14 residues. Germline V gene data show CDR1 as SGDLS and CDR2 as YYNGEE. Between the trimmed V and J ends, which lost 0 bases and 1 base, there was a span of 7 bases. The DNA for the CDR3 is TGTGCCAGCAGCGTAGGAGTGGGCCAAGAGACCCAGTACTTC. Protein sequence: CASSVGVGQETQYF.

The rearrangement links TRBV15 to TRBJ2-3; D is ambiguous. V lost 4 bases, J lost 1 base, and 9 bases lay in between. CDR1 and CDR2 (germline): LNHNV, YYDKDF (reference sequence). This CDR3 is built from 14 residues. The CDR3 sequence: CATSTPSGTDTQYF. Here the CDR3 DNA reads TGTGCCACCAGCACCCCCTCAGGCACAGATACGCAGTATTTT. Using reference TRBV15 and TRBJ2-3 for the parts outside the CDR3, the full variable domain is DAMVIQNPRYQVTQFGKPVTLSCSQTLNHNVMYWYQQKSSQAPKLLFHYYDKDFNNEADTPDNFQSRRPNTSFCFLDIRSPGLGDTAMYLCATSTPSGTDTQYFGPGTRLTVL.

The V and J genes are TRBV7-2 and TRBJ1-6; D gene unclear. The V and J ends lost 6 bases and 13 bases respectively, with 22 bases between them. Germline loops: CDR1 SGHTA, CDR2 FQGNSA. CDR3 length equals 15 residues. The CDR3 DNA reads TGTGCCAGCAGGCCTCCGGGAATCACAAGCGCCCCCCTCCACTTT. It yields the protein CASRPPGITSAPLHF.

The chain combines TRBV11-3 with TRBJ1-1, with 8 bases matching TRBD1. This CDR3 comprises 14 residues. CDR1 and CDR2 (germline): SGHNT, YENEEA. The V segment lost 5 bases and the J segment 3 bases; nucleotides outside the gene matches: 5. CDR3 nucleotides: TGTGCCAGCAGCCAAACAGGGGGGGACACTGAAGCTTTCTTT. Protein product: CASSQTGGDTEAFF.

About this clone itself: Other DNA sequences in this sample translate to the same CDR3. V and J are TRBV27 and TRBJ1-5; no clear D. Trimming pared 3 bases from V and 4 bases from J, leaving 10 bases between. Germline values: CDR1 MNHEY, CDR2 SMNVEV (reference sequence). The CDR3 extends over 14 amino acids. In DNA, the CDR3 is TGTGCCAGCAGTTTGGGGAGGGTAAATCAGCCCCAGCATTTT. As protein: CASSLGRVNQPQHF.

The chain couples TRBV19 to TRBJ2-5, with D tentatively TRBD1 or TRBD2 (6 bases each). V shed 7 bases and J shed 7 bases, with 16 bases lying between them. The length of the CDR3 is 13 residues. The germline V gene has CDR1 LNHDA and CDR2 SQIVND (reference sequence). This CDR3 reads CASNQRGQRTQYF. The CDR3 nucleotides read TGTGCCAGTAATCAACGGGGGCAACGGACCCAGTACTTC. Variable domain in full (rest from reference TRBV19 and TRBJ2-5): DGGITQSPKYLFRKEGQNVTLSCEQNLNHDAMYWYRQDPGQGLRLIYYSQIVNDFQKGDIAEGYSVSREKKESFPLTVTSAQKNPTAFYLCASNQRGQRTQYFGPGTRLLVL.

The chain couples TRBV7-2 to TRBJ2-3, with D perhaps being TRBD1 or TRBD2 (5 bases each). In germline, CDR1 is SGHTA, CDR2 FQGNSA. V lost 8 bases and J 3 bases, leaving 12 bases between the germline ends. The CDR3 covers 13 residues. CDR3 bases: TGTGCCAGCCGGGACGGAAAAACAGATACGCAGTATTTT. Its protein product is CASRDGKTDTQYF. The entire variable domain, with the rest obtained from reference TRBV7-2 and TRBJ2-3, is as follows: GAGVSQSPSNKVTEKGKDVELRCDPISGHTALYWYRQSLGQGLEFLIYFQGNSAPDKSGLPSDRFSAERTGGSVSTLTIQRTQQEDSAVYLCASRDGKTDTQYFGPGTRLTVL.

The V call is TRBV9, the J call TRBJ1-5; a weak D match, TRBD1 (5 bases). V was trimmed by 0 bases and J by 1 base, leaving 5 bases between them. This CDR3 spans 14 amino acids. In germline, CDR1 is SGDLS, CDR2 YYNGEE. This chain's CDR3 is CASSVGGSNQPQHF. Here the CDR3 DNA reads TGTGCCAGCAGCGTAGGGGGGAGCAATCAGCCCCAGCATTTT. Full variable domain (missing parts from reference TRBV9 and TRBJ1-5): DSGVTQTPKHLITATGQRVTLRCSPRSGDLSVYWYQQSLDQGLQFLIQYYNGEERAKGNILERFSAQQFPDLHSELNLSSLELGDSALYFCASSVGGSNQPQHFGDGTRLSIL.

This sequence joins TRBV19 and TRBJ1-1; the D gene is possibly TRBD1 (5 bases). Between the trimmed V and J ends, which lost 5 bases and 1 base, there was a span of 8 bases. The germline V gene encodes CDR1 LNHDA and CDR2 SQIVND (reference sequence). The CDR3 totals 13 residues. The chain's CDR3 is CASSLTENTEAFF. Written as DNA, the CDR3 is TGTGCCAGTAGTTTGACAGAGAACACTGAAGCTTTCTTT. Filled out from reference TRBV19 and TRBJ1-1, the complete variable domain reads DGGITQSPKYLFRKEGQNVTLSCEQNLNHDAMYWYRQDPGQGLRLIYYSQIVNDFQKGDIAEGYSVSREKKESFPLTVTSAQKNPTAFYLCASSLTENTEAFFGQGTRLTVV.

The chain employs TRBV5-4 and TRBJ2-2, with TRBD1 as a possible D gene (6 bases). Germline CDR1 is SGHNT and CDR2 is YYREEE (reference sequence). The CDR3 is made up of 15 amino acids. Trimming took 3 bases from V and 0 from J, leaving 9 bases between them. Here the CDR3 reads CASSSDSANTGELFF. CDR3 nucleotides: TGTGCCAGCAGCTCGGACAGCGCGAACACCGGGGAGCTGTTTTTT.

J is TRBJ2-3 and V is TRBV30; a possible D gene is TRBD2 (6 bases). This CDR3 region has 14 residues. V was cut by 4 bases and J by 6 bases, with 17 bases left in between. Germline V CDR1 and CDR2: GTSNPN, SVGIG (reference sequence). CDR3 sequence: CAWTPTPGVDTQYF. In nucleotides, the CDR3 is TGTGCCTGGACTCCGACCCCGGGGGTTGATACGCAGTATTTT. Full variable domain (missing parts from reference TRBV30 and TRBJ2-3): SQTIHQWPATLVQPVGSPLSLECTVEGTSNPNLYWYRQAAGRGLQLLFYSVGIGQISSEVPQNLSASRPQDRQFILSSKKLLLSDSGFYLCAWTPTPGVDTQYFGPGTRLTVL.

Written as DNA, the CDR3 is TGCGCCAGCAGCTTGTCCGGGGGCGGCTATGGCTACACCTTC. This codes for CASSLSGGGYGYTF. The chain uses TRBV5-1 and TRBJ1-2; D might be TRBD1 (6 bases). Germline CDR1 SGHRS, CDR2 YFSETQ. The CDR3 is 14 amino acids. V was shortened by 1 base and J by 4 bases, with 11 bases between the two germline ends.

The chain joins TRBV6-5 to TRBJ1-6, with D perhaps TRBD1 (6 bases). The CDR3 has 16 residues. Germline V lookup: CDR1 MNHEY, CDR2 SVGAGI. Trimming pared 0 bases from V and 7 bases from J, leaving 13 bases between. In DNA form, the CDR3 reads TGTGCCAGCAGTTACTCGTTAGACAGGATGAATTCACCCCTCCACTTT. Translated, it gives CASSYSLDRMNSPLHF.

Points on this clone: It is unclear where the CDR3 begins or ends on the DNA, so no DNA is shown, and the CDR3 is as TCRdb lists it. V usage is TRBV27 and J usage is TRBJ1-1; the table gives TRBD1 as D, unverified against the DNA. The germline V gene has CDR1 MNHEY and CDR2 SMNVEV (reference sequence). Including both end residues, the CDR3 is 15 amino acids long. CDR3 loop: CASSTSTWGIVEAFF.

The rearrangement links TRBV4-3 to TRBJ2-3, with TRBD1 identical over 9 bases. There are 18 residues in the CDR3. J gave up 5 bases and V 3 bases, and 15 bases lay outside the gene matches. CDR1 and CDR2 (germline): LGHNA, YSLEER. CDR3 nucleotide sequence: TGCGCCAGCAGCCAGGACTACAGGGGGCAGGCGGTGGGAGATACGCAGTATTTT. It translates to CASSQDYRGQAVGDTQYF.

This clone was found once. V is TRBV27 and J is TRBJ2-3; D is ambiguous. CDR1 and CDR2 (germline): MNHEY, SMNVEV (reference sequence). The CDR3 totals 13 residues. V shed 6 bases and J shed 0 bases, with 7 bases lying between them. The CDR3 DNA reads as TGTGCCAGCAGAGTTATTAGCACAGATACGCAGTATTTT. Its translation: CASRVISTDTQYF.